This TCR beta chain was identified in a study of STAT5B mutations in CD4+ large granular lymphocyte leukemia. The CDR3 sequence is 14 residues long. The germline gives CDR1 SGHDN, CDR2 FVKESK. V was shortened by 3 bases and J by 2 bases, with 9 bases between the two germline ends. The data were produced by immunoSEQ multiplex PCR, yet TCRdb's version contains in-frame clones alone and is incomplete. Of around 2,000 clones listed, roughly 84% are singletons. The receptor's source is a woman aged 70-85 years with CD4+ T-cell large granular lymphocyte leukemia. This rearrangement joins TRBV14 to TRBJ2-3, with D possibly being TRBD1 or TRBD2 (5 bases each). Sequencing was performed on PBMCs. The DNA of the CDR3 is TGTGCCAGCAGCCAGGGACGGGCCACAGATACGCAGTATTTT. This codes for CASSQGRATDTQYF.